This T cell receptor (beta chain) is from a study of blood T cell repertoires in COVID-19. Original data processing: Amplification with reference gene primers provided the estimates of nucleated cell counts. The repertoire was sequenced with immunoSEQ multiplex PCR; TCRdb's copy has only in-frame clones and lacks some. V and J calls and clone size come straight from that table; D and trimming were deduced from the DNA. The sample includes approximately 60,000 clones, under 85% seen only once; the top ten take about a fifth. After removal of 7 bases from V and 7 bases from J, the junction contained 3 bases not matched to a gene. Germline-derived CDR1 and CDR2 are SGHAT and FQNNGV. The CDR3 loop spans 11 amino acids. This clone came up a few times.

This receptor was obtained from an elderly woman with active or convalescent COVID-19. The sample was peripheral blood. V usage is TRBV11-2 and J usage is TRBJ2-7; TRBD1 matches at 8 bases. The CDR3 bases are TGTGCCAGCAACGGACAGGGAGAGCAGTACTTC. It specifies CASNGQGEQYF.